A single TCR beta chain is shown here with its context. The antigen is not known. From RNA transcripts, TCR beta CDR3 regions were amplified. During a first-round RT-PCR of the TCR CDR3, the HTBI primer set was used. TCRdb recomputed calls from the multiplex PCR reads with MiXCR, one row per CDR3 protein. The data contain around 56,000 distinct CDR3 sequences, roughly half of them singletons. This sample stems from a study of T cells in Graves' hyperthyroidism and ophthalmopathy. In the study overall: Peripheral blood was taken when the disease was first diagnosed, before any treatment began. General study results and limits: In the analysis, a 13 V-J model separated ophthalmopathy from stable hyperthyroidism.

A NOSPECS grade of at least 4, a Clinical Activity Score of at least 3 and duration under 3 months were recorded in ophthalmopathy patients. Exclusions: uncontrolled infection, other autoimmune disease, pregnancy, lactation. Germline trimming cut 3 bases from V and 16 bases from J; bases unmatched to any gene: 12. Per germline, CDR1 LNHNV and CDR2 YYDKDF (reference sequence). This CDR3 has 13 amino acids. The sequencing input was blood. The clonotype was recovered from an older woman with Graves' ophthalmopathy. The V and J genes are TRBV15 and TRBJ2-1; 7 bases are a match to TRBD1. CDR3 loop: CATSSARDSASFF. The CDR3 region has the DNA TGTGCCACCAGCAGCGCCCGGGACAGCGCCAGCTTCTTC.